This T cell receptor (beta chain) was sequenced during a study of blood T cell repertoires in COVID-19 (dated by TCRdb to the early 2020s). In terms of the full investigation: The collaborator samples originated in the United States, Italy and Spain and spanned the acute and convalescent phases of COVID-19. The prospective study material was composed of cDNA or gDNA derived from T cells, B-cell-depleted T cells, or PBMCs. The dataset comprised deeply sampled blood TCRbeta repertoires from subjects exposed to, actively infected with, or recovered from COVID-19. A freely available public database, intended as a resource for researchers studying the immune response to SARS-CoV-2, is where the repertoires were released. Samples were obtained from the ongoing ImmuneRACE study (first 160 participants) and from 1,254 subjects provided by 6 global collaborators. The sample metadata nearly always contained a de-identified subject ID, COVID-19 status, age in years and sex. HLA class I and class II types, where available, came from metadata supplied by the sample provider rather than from assay-based typing. Findings and caveats that apply to the study as a whole: The quantity of clinical and demographic metadata differed by source and by participant and was supplied without curation.

As regards this clone: There is no known antigen for this receptor. The record has no base qualities; no much larger clone is one base away.

The collaborating institutions used their own protocols to collect whole blood in K2EDTA tubes. Collaborator samples were shipped for TCRbeta analysis as frozen whole blood, isolated PBMCs, or DNA extracted from either sample type. V and J lose 0 bases and 0 bases, and a span of 6 bases separates them. Sequences LGHDT (CDR1) and YNNKEL (CDR2) are obtained from the germline V gene (reference sequence). The CDR3 runs 15 residues from the cysteine to the phenylalanine. The kept DNA is CDR3 alone, 45 bases in frame from the first base. TCRbeta CDR3 regions were amplified from genomic DNA using the immunoSEQ Assay, a bias-controlled multiplex PCR. Per the original workflow: Within the assay, amplification of reference gene primers was used to estimate how many nucleated cells each sample contained. Sequence reads were collapsed and filtered to measure the absolute abundance of every unique TCRbeta CDR3 rearrangement. For each sample, productive Simpson clonality was calculated by taking the square root of Simpson's diversity index across productive rearrangements. Not all clones reach the TCRdb copy of this immuneACCESS table, which keeps in-frame sequences only. Checked studies attribute under half of the gap to unresolved V genes and leave the rest unexplained. The DNA gave D and trimming, while V, J and clone size come from that table. The sample includes some 99,000 clones, with 70% to 90% observed a single time. Together, the top ten hold 4.5% of the sample.

The sequence was collected from a man between 70 and 80 years old with acute or convalescent COVID-19. The specimen sequenced was peripheral blood. This sequence uses TRBV3-1 (or the pseudogene TRBV3-2) and TRBJ1-3, with no confidently assigned D gene. CDR3 region: CASSQDLASGNTIYF. The nucleotide sequence is given as TGTGCCAGCAGCCAAGATTTGGCCTCTGGAAACACCATATATTTT.